This is a list of T cell receptor beta chains from one sample in a study of blood T cell repertoires in COVID-19. The data were produced by immunoSEQ multiplex PCR, yet TCRdb's version contains in-frame clones alone and is incomplete. The data contain just under 85,000 clones, 70% to 90% of them singletons. The sample was peripheral blood. The receptors derive from a man older than 75 with active or convalescent COVID-19. Both conserved end residues are part of each CDR3. D genes are given only for firm matches. Clone size is not always given. Where it is, it says once, few, many or a class for expanded clones.

V gene: TRBV18
J gene: TRBJ1-3
D gene: NA
clone size: few
CDR3 DNA: TGTGCCAGCTCAATGACAGACTCTGGAAACACCATATATTTT
CDR3 protein: CASSMTDSGNTIYF

V gene: TRBV5-1
J gene: TRBJ2-1
D gene: TRBD1
clone size: NA
CDR3 DNA: TGCGCCAGCAGCCCTGGGACAGGGACCTACAATGAGCAGTTCTTC
CDR3 protein: CASSPGTGTYNEQFF

V gene: TRBV6-6
J gene: TRBJ1-4
D gene: TRBD1
clone size: NA
CDR3 DNA: TGTGCCAGCAGTTACTCGATTGACAGGGGGGGACTGAAACTGTTTTTT
CDR3 protein: CASSYSIDRGGLKLFF

V gene: TRBV5-1
J gene: TRBJ1-2
D gene: TRBD1
clone size: NA
CDR3 DNA: TGCGCCAGCGACTTGGAGGGGGCAAGTGGCTACACCTTC
CDR3 protein: CASDLEGASGYTF

V gene: TRBV18
J gene: TRBJ1-5
D gene: TRBD1
clone size: NA
CDR3 DNA: TGTGCCAGCTCACAAACAGGGGGGGTTAGCAATCAGCCCCAGCATTTT
CDR3 protein: CASSQTGGVSNQPQHF

V gene: TRBV7-9
J gene: TRBJ1-2
D gene: NA
clone size: NA
CDR3 DNA: TGTGCCAGCAGCTTTCCGGTCCTCAGGATCGTCTATGGCTACACCTTC
CDR3 protein: CASSFPVLRIVYGYTF

V gene: TRBV4-2
J gene: TRBJ1-6
D gene: NA
clone size: NA
CDR3 DNA: TGTGCCAGCAGCCAAGACGGGCGGGCTCTTGTTTCACCCCTCCACTTT
CDR3 protein: CASSQDGRALVSPLHF

V gene: TRBV5-1
J gene: TRBJ2-5
D gene: TRBD2
clone size: NA
CDR3 DNA: TGCGCCAGCAGCCCCGGGACTAGCGGGAGCCCGAGCCAAGAGACCCAGTACTTC
CDR3 protein: CASSPGTSGSPSQETQYF

V gene: TRBV10-3
J gene: TRBJ2-1
D gene: TRBD2
clone size: NA
CDR3 DNA: TGTGCCATCAGTGGGGGACTAGCAGACAATGAGCAGTTCTTC
CDR3 protein: CAISGGLADNEQFF

V gene: TRBV9
J gene: TRBJ2-5
D gene: TRBD2
clone size: NA
CDR3 DNA: TGTGCCAGCAGCCCGCGGACGGGAGGGCCCCTGGAGACCCAGTACTTC
CDR3 protein: CASSPRTGGPLETQYF

V gene: TRBV5-6
J gene: TRBJ1-6
D gene: NA
clone size: once
CDR3 DNA: TGTGCCAGCAGCTTGAGGTCGGGACTGTTGAATTCACCCCTCCACTTT
CDR3 protein: CASSLRSGLLNSPLHF

V gene: TRBV11-3
J gene: TRBJ2-1
D gene: TRBD2
clone size: NA
CDR3 DNA: TGTGCCAGCAGCCCCGGGACTAGCGGCAATGAGCAGTTCTTC
CDR3 protein: CASSPGTSGNEQFF

V gene: TRBV6-6
J gene: TRBJ2-5
D gene: TRBD2
clone size: NA
CDR3 DNA: TGTGCCAGCATTAGGGGGACTAGCGGGGCGGAGACCCAGTACTTC
CDR3 protein: CASIRGTSGAETQYF

V gene: TRBV5-5
J gene: TRBJ2-3
D gene: TRBD1
clone size: NA
CDR3 DNA: TGTGCCAGCAGCACTCTCTCCGGGACAGGGGCAGATACGCAGTATTTT
CDR3 protein: CASSTLSGTGADTQYF

V gene: TRBV7-7
J gene: TRBJ2-5
D gene: NA
clone size: NA
CDR3 DNA: TGTGCTAGCAGCCCCGGACCACGGGGAGAAGAGACCCAGTACTTC
CDR3 protein: CASSPGPRGEETQYF

V gene: TRBV2
J gene: TRBJ2-2
D gene: TRBD1
clone size: NA
CDR3 DNA: TGTGCCAGCAGTGAAGTGGCGACAGGGCGGAACACCGGGGAGCTGTTTTTT
CDR3 protein: CASSEVATGRNTGELFF

V gene: TRBV6-2/TRBV6-3
J gene: TRBJ2-3
D gene: NA
clone size: NA
CDR3 DNA: TGTGCCAGCAGTCCACACCTAGCGACCACAGATACGCAGTATTTT
CDR3 protein: CASSPHLATTDTQYF

V gene: TRBV10-1
J gene: TRBJ2-3
D gene: TRBD2
clone size: NA
CDR3 DNA: TGCGCCAGCAGTGAATCCGGGACTAGCGGGAGAACGCAGTATTTT
CDR3 protein: CASSESGTSGRTQYF

V gene: TRBV27
J gene: TRBJ1-5
D gene: NA
clone size: NA
CDR3 DNA: TGTGCCAGCCAACGGGAGCCCCAGCATTTT
CDR3 protein: CASQREPQHF